The 5 T cell receptor beta chains listed next were all sequenced from one sample in a study of graft-versus-host responses after intestinal transplantation (dated by TCRdb to 2020 to 2023). Per the publication, the time point label means: postoperative day 105 after intestinal transplantation (dayNNNN = postoperative day). Dithiothreitol, EDTA incubations and collagenase D digestion were used to isolate intraepithelial and lamina propria lymphocytes from graft specimens. Libraries were constructed by the immunoSEQ multiplex PCR assay. The table was pulled from immuneACCESS by TCRdb, which kept in-frame rearrangements only. Such tables lose some clones; where checked, under half of the loss comes from unresolved V genes, and the rest has no known cause. Recorded for this sample are about 4,000 clones; 65% to 85% of them occurred a single time. 6.5% to 7.5% of the sample is taken by the ten largest.

The source material was ileum tissue, sampled 105 days after intestinal transplantation. Source of these receptors: a human patient who received an intestinal transplant, so some T cells may come from the graft donor.

This chain joins TRBV4-2 and TRBJ2-1; D gene ambiguous. This CDR3 region has 16 residues. Germline V gives CDR1 LGHNA, CDR2 YNFKEQ. V was clipped by 2 bases and J by 0 bases, with 11 bases between them. The CDR3 nucleotides read TGTGCCAGCAGCCAATCGCTGGATACCTCCTACAATGAGCAGTTCTTC. Translating gives CASSQSLDTSYNEQFF.

This clone was detected once. This chain joins TRBV1 and TRBJ2-7; whether TRBD2, the table's D call, matches the DNA was not checked. TRBV1 has pseudogene status. CDR3 length equals 15 residues. The CDR3: CTSSQDWENSYEQYF. As DNA, the CDR3 is TGCACCAGCAGCCAAGATTGGGAGAACTCCTACGAGCAGTACTTC.

This chain joins TRBV4-3 and TRBJ1-2, with a tentative D call TRBD1 (5 bases). The V gene lost 0 bases and the J gene lost 0 bases, with 14 bases spanning the gap. The CDR3 is made up of 17 amino acids. Germline V gene sequence: CDR1 LGHNA, CDR2 YSLEER. CDR3 region: CASSQDRGDKSNYGYTF. The CDR3 DNA is TGCGCCAGCAGCCAAGATCGGGGGGATAAATCTAACTATGGCTACACCTTC.

The chain is built from TRBV6-5 and TRBJ2-5, with D tentatively TRBD2 (5 bases). This CDR3 spans 14 amino acids. With 6 bases removed from V and 5 bases from J, the gap between germline ends came to 16 bases. The V gene's germline CDR1 is MNHEY and CDR2 SVGAGI. In DNA, the CDR3 is TGTGCCAGCAGCCTCGGGAACCCTCGGGAGACCCAGTACTTC. Translating gives CASSLGNPRETQYF.

The genes are TRBV18 and TRBJ1-1, with 7 bases aligning to TRBD1. The junction had 8 bases not matched to a gene; V was cut back by 3 bases and J by 7 bases. The CDR3 sequence is 14 residues long. Germline V gene data show CDR1 as KGHSH and CDR2 as LQKENI. In DNA form, the CDR3 reads TGTGCCAGCTCACCTCGCGACAGGGCCCATGAAGCTTTCTTT. It codes for CASSPRDRAHEAFF.